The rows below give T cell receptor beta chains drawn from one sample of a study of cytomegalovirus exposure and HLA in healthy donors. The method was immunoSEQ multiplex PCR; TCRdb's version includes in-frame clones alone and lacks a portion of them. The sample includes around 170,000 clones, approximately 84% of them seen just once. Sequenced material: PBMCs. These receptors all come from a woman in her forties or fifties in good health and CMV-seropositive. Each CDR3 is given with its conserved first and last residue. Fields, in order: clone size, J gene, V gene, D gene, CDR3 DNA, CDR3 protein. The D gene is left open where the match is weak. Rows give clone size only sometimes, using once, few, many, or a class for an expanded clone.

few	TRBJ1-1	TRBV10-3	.	TGTGCCATCAGGACAGGACTAGGAAGTAACACTGAAGCTTTCTTT	CAIRTGLGSNTEAFF
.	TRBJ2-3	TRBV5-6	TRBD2	TGTGCCAGCAGCTTCATAGCGGGGGTAACAGATACGCAGTATTTT	CASSFIAGVTDTQYF
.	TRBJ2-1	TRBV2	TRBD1	TGTGCCAGCAGTTCTGACAGGGGCGACTACAATGAGCAGTTCTTC	CASSSDRGDYNEQFF
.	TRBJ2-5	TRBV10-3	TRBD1	TGTGCCATCAGTGAGCTACAGGGGTCCGGGGAGACCCAGTACTTC	CAISELQGSGETQYF
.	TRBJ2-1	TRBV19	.	TGTGCCAGTAGTATATTCGGCGGGGTCGCCTCCTACAATGAGCAGTTCTTC	CASSIFGGVASYNEQFF
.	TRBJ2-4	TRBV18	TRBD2	TGTGCCAGCTCACCAGAGGGACTAGCGGGGAAAAACATTCAGTACTTC	CASSPEGLAGKNIQYF
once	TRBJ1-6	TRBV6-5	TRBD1	TGTGCCAGCAGTTTAACGACAGGGGACAATTCACCCCTCCACTTT	CASSLTTGDNSPLHF
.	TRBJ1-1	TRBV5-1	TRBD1	TGCGCCAGCAAAGTGGGACAGGGCCCTGAAGCTTTCTTT	CASKVGQGPEAFF
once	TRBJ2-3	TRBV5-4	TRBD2	TGTGCCAGCAGCGTGACTAGCGGGGGGGCTGATACGCAGTATTTT	CASSVTSGGADTQYF
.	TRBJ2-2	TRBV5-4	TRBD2	TGTGCCAGCAGTGAGGCGGGGGGGAGGAACACCGGGGAGCTGTTTTTT	CASSEAGGRNTGELFF
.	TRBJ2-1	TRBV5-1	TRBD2	TGCGCCAGCAGCGATCCTGGGACTAGCGGGGTGCAGTTCTTC	CASSDPGTSGVQFF
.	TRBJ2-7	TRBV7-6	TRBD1	TGTGCCAGCAGCATGACAGGGAACGAGCAGTACTTC	CASSMTGNEQYF
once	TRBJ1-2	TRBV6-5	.	TGTGCCAGCGTCGACAGGCTTAACTATGGCTACACCTTC	CASVDRLNYGYTF
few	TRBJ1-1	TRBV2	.	TGTGCCAGCAGTGAAATACTCACGAACACTGAAGCTTTCTTT	CASSEILTNTEAFF
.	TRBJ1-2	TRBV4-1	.	TGCGCCAGCAGCCAAGAAAGCGGGAGGTATAACTATGGCTACACCTTC	CASSQESGRYNYGYTF
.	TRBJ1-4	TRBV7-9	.	TGTGCCAGCAGCTTACCGGGGTCAGAAAAACTGTTTTTT	CASSLPGSEKLFF
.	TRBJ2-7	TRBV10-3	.	TGTGCCATCAGTGCTGTGAGAGAGGAGTCTACCTACGAGCAGTACTTC	CAISAVREESTYEQYF
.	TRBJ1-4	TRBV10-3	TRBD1	TGTGCCACAAGCCCGGGACAGGCAATTGCAACTAATGAAAAACTGTTTTTT	CATSPGQAIATNEKLFF
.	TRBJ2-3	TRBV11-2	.	TGTGCCAGCAGCTTACTCCGGACAGATACGCAGTATTTT	CASSLLRTDTQYF
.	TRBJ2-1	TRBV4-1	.	TGCGCCAGCAGCCAAGATGCCGGGACATCATACAATGAGCAGTTCTTC	CASSQDAGTSYNEQFF
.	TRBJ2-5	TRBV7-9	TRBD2	TGTGCCAGCAGTCGAACTAGCGGGGCAGAGACCCAGTACTTC	CASSRTSGAETQYF
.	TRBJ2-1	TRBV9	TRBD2	TGTGCCAGCAGCGTAGCCCCCTTAAAGGCGGGGGGTGCCCAAGAGCAGTTCTTC	CASSVAPLKAGGAQEQFF
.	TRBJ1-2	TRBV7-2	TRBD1	TGTGCCAGCAGCCCCGGACAGGCGCGCTATGGCTACACCTTC	CASSPGQARYGYTF